This TCR beta chain was recovered during a study of shared clonotypes between healthy human individuals. The V gene lost 1 base and the J gene lost 3 bases, with 10 bases spanning the gap. Germline V gives CDR1 LNHDA, CDR2 SQIVND (reference sequence). The CDR3 is 15 residues long. The table came from immunoSEQ multiplex PCR; TCRdb's copy has only in-frame clones and leaves some out. The data contain about 1.5 million clones, 98% of them singletons. The clonotype comes from a man aged 25-45 years in good health. The chain links TRBV19 to TRBJ1-5; D remains unclear. Input material: naive CD4+ T cells sorted from blood. The subset is: CD45RA+ positively selected. The CDR3 bases are TGTGCCAGTAGTATAGGGAGGCGGACCAATCAGCCCCAGCATTTT. This gives the protein CASSIGRRTNQPQHF.